Listed here are 21 T cell receptor beta chains from one sample, sequenced in a study of response to subunit inactivated influenza vaccine. TCRdb ran MiXCR on the RT-PCR reads and lists one entry per CDR3 protein. In the table there are about 700,000 distinct CDR3 sequences, around 14% of which are singletons. The sequenced sample was PBMCs from blood, obtained 11 to 12 days after vaccination. Receptors were obtained from a man in his fifties who received an inactivated influenza vaccine.

This clonotype turned up a few times. V usage is TRBV5-1 and J usage is TRBJ2-3; D might be TRBD2 (5 bases). Germline V lookup: CDR1 SGHRS, CDR2 YFSETQ. This CDR3 is built from 15 residues. V dropped 4 bases and J dropped 0 bases, with 12 bases sitting between them. CDR3 sequence: CASSPGLPSTDTQYF. The CDR3 DNA reads TGCGCCAGCAGCCCTGGACTTCCAAGCACAGATACGCAGTATTTT.

The gene calls are TRBV24-1 and TRBJ2-2, with 12 bases lining up with TRBD2. CDR3 length: 17 amino acids. The J segment lost 6 bases and the V segment lost 9 bases, leaving 13 bases of the junction unmatched. From germline, CDR1 is KGHDR and CDR2 SFDVKD. This chain's CDR3 is CATGGLAGRTIPGELFF. The DNA of the CDR3 is TGTGCCACCGGAGGACTAGCGGGGCGAACTATCCCCGGGGAGCTGTTTTTT.

The CDR3 DNA sequence: TGTGCCAGCAGTTCTATAGCGGGGGGGCCGGGTACGCAGTATTTT. Its protein is CASSSIAGGPGTQYF. The rearrangement links TRBV28 to TRBJ2-3; 11 bases are a match to TRBD2. With V trimmed by 4 bases and J by 8 bases, 8 bases remained unmatched. Germline loops: CDR1 MDHEN, CDR2 SYDVKM. The CDR3 runs 15 residues.

This clonotype was seen more than once but under ten times. The rearrangement uses TRBV9 and TRBJ2-1; D possibly matches TRBD1 or TRBD2 (7 bases each). Germline CDR1 and CDR2: SGDLS and YYNGEE. V was trimmed by 4 bases and J by 5 bases, leaving 16 bases between them. The CDR3 length is 15 residues. This CDR3 is CASSQGGGSNNEQFF. CDR3 nucleotides: TGTGCCAGCAGCCAGGGGGGCGGGAGTAACAATGAGCAGTTCTTC. The full variable domain, in which reference TRBV9 and TRBJ2-1 provide the parts outside the CDR3, is DSGVTQTPKHLITATGQRVTLRCSPRSGDLSVYWYQQSLDQGLQFLIQYYNGEERAKGNILERFSAQQFPDLHSELNLSSLELGDSALYFCASSQGGGSNNEQFFGPGTRLTVL.

This clonotype was recorded a few times. The chain employs TRBV6-2 or TRBV6-3 and TRBJ2-3; D may match TRBD1 or TRBD2 (6 bases each). The CDR3 length is 16 residues. Germline lookup yields CDR1 MNHEY and CDR2 SVGEGT. Trimming pared 6 bases from V and 2 bases from J, leaving 18 bases between. The CDR3 region is CASSSGRGRATDTQYF. CDR3 bases: TGTGCCAGCAGCTCTGGTCGGGGGCGCGCCACAGATACGCAGTATTTT.

A few counts support this clonotype. This sequence joins TRBV7-9 and TRBJ2-7, with D possibly TRBD2 on 6 matching bases. Trimming removed 1 base from V and 3 bases from J, with 16 bases in between. Germline CDR1 SEHNR, CDR2 FQNEAQ (reference sequence). The CDR3 runs to 16 residues. The CDR3 DNA is TGTGCCAGCAGCTTAGTGGGGCTAGCGAGTAACTACGAGCAGTACTTC. This encodes CASSLVGLASNYEQYF.

The V gene is TRBV20-1, the J gene TRBJ2-3; 9 bases agree with TRBD1. The length of the CDR3 is 14 residues. Germline V gene lookup returns CDR1 DFQATT and CDR2 SNEGSKA (reference sequence). V lost 6 bases to trimming and J lost 2 bases; unmatched junction nucleotides: 6. This CDR3 is CSAAGTGNTDTQYF. In DNA, the CDR3 is TGCAGTGCAGCCGGGACAGGGAACACAGATACGCAGTATTTT.

This clonotype came up many times. The chain combines TRBV15 with TRBJ1-2, with 8 bases that match TRBD1. Germline V CDR1 and CDR2: LNHNV, YYDKDF (reference sequence). Trimming cost V 2 bases and J 8 bases; bases outside gene matches: 19. This CDR3 comprises 18 residues. The CDR3 DNA reads as TGTGCCACCAGCAGATCCGGGGGATACACAGGGGGTCCCTTGGGCTACACCTTC. It encodes CATSRSGGYTGGPLGYTF.

The chain carries TRBV5-1 and TRBJ1-2; D is possibly TRBD1 (5 bases). The germline CDR1 and CDR2 sequences are SGHRS and YFSETQ. The CDR3 is made up of 12 amino acids. Trimming left V 5 bases short and J 4 bases short, with 9 bases between. The DNA of the CDR3 is TGCGCCAGCAGAGAAGACAGCTATGGCTACACCTTC. Amino acid sequence: CASREDSYGYTF. The variable domain in full, completed from reference TRBV5-1 and TRBJ1-2, reads KAGVTQTPRYLIKTRGQQVTLSCSPISGHRSVSWYQQTPGQGLQFLFEYFSETQRNKGNFPGRFSGRQFSNSRSEMNVSTLELGDSALYLCASREDSYGYTFGSGTRLTVV.

This clonotype was detected a few times. The rearrangement joins TRBV29-1 to TRBJ2-1; 10 bases line up with TRBD2. Per the germline V gene, CDR1 is SQVTM and CDR2 is ANQGSEA. With 7 bases clipped from V and 2 bases from J, the junction kept 8 bases outside the gene matches. This CDR3 is built from 15 residues. CDR3 bases: TGCAGCGCCTCCCCCGGGACTAGCGCCTACAATGAGCAGTTCTTC. It translates to CSASPGTSAYNEQFF.

This clonotype appeared many times. The chain employs TRBV4-3 and TRBJ2-5, with D possibly being TRBD1 (6 bases). V was trimmed by 0 bases and J by 4 bases, leaving 12 bases between them. CDR3 length equals 15 residues. Per the germline V gene, CDR1 is LGHNA and CDR2 is YSLEER. The CDR3: CASSQDISRGETQYF. The CDR3 bases are TGCGCCAGCAGCCAAGATATCTCCAGGGGAGAGACCCAGTACTTC.

This clonotype was seen a handful of times. As DNA, the CDR3 is TGTGCCAGCAGTTTCACGGGACTAGCGGTTAATGAGCAGTTCTTC. This encodes CASSFTGLAVNEQFF. The rearrangement links TRBV12-3 or TRBV12-4 to TRBJ2-1, with 11 bases lining up with TRBD2. There are 15 residues in the CDR3. The V gene end was trimmed by 3 bases and the J gene end by 7 bases; junction bases not matched to a gene: 5.

The genes are TRBV10-3 and TRBJ2-1; a possible D gene is TRBD1 (6 bases). CDR3 length equals 11 residues. Germline CDR1 and CDR2: ENHRY and SYGVKD. V was clipped by 8 bases and J by 7 bases, with 9 bases between them. The CDR3 DNA sequence: TGTGCCATCGGCACAGGGAATGAGCAGTTCTTC. It encodes CAIGTGNEQFF.

This clonotype was counted many times. V and J are TRBV12-3 or TRBV12-4 and TRBJ2-7, with 11 positions matching TRBD1. Trimming at V came to 5 bases and at J to 2 bases, leaving 5 bases not matched to a gene. The CDR3 has 15 amino acids. CDR3 coding DNA: TGTGCCAGCAGTCGCCCGGGACAGGGGGCCTACGAGCAGTACTTC. Its translation is CASSRPGQGAYEQYF.

In this sample, this clonotype turned up a few times. The J gene is TRBJ2-5, the V gene TRBV29-1; 14 nucleotides match TRBD2. Germline CDR1 and CDR2: SQVTM and ANQGSEA. Trimming took 6 bases from V and 3 from J; bases not matched to a gene: 6. The CDR3 has 15 residues. The CDR3 loop reads CSVDGTSGSEETQYF. CDR3 in DNA: TGCAGCGTCGACGGGACTAGCGGGAGTGAAGAGACCCAGTACTTC. The complete variable domain, with remaining parts taken from reference TRBV29-1 and TRBJ2-5, reads SAVISQKPSRDICQRGTSLTIQCQVDSQVTMMFWYRQQPGQSLTLIATANQGSEATYESGFVIDKFPISRPNLTFSTLTVSNMSPEDSSIYLCSVDGTSGSEETQYFGPGTRLLVL.

The chain has TRBV5-1 and TRBJ2-1; D is possibly TRBD2 (6 bases). CDR3 size: 15 residues. Germline CDR1 reads SGHRS; CDR2 reads YFSETQ. V lost 7 bases and J lost 0, with 14 bases in between. CDR3 amino acids: CASGETRVSYNEQFF. As DNA, the CDR3 is TGCGCCAGCGGGGAGACTAGAGTCTCCTACAATGAGCAGTTCTTC.

V usage is TRBV7-8 and J usage is TRBJ2-2; the match to TRBD2 covers 7 bases. The germline V gene encodes CDR1 SGHVS and CDR2 FQNEAQ. The CDR3 loop spans 18 amino acids. Unmatched junction bases numbered 15, after V lost 4 bases and J lost 4 bases. Here the CDR3 DNA reads TGTGCCAGCAGCTCCCCGGTGGGGCGGGAGCTCCGCACCGGGGAGCTGTTTTTT. Its protein is CASSSPVGRELRTGELFF. The full variable domain, rest sourced from reference TRBV7-8 and TRBJ2-2, is GAGVSQSPRYKVAKRGQDVALRCDPISGHVSLFWYQQALGQGPEFLTYFQNEAQLDKSGLPSDRFFAERPEGSVSTLKIQRTQQEDSAVYLCASSSPVGRELRTGELFFGEGSRLTVL.

Remarks on this clonotype: This clone may be a read error of a much larger clone one base away. The DNA of the CDR3 is TGCGCCAGCAGCCAGGGGACAGGGGTCACCGGGGAGCTGTTTTTT. This codes for CASSQGTGVTGELFF. J is TRBJ2-2 and V is TRBV4-3, with 10 bases matching TRBD1. CDR3 length: 15 residues. The trim removed 3 bases at V and 4 bases at J, leaving 2 bases unmatched. Per the germline V gene, CDR1 is LGHNA and CDR2 is YSLEER.

The table lists this clonotype with a few counts. The gene calls are TRBV5-1 and TRBJ2-1, with unresolved D. Looked up from germline, CDR1 is SGHRS and CDR2 is YFSETQ. The CDR3 runs to 16 residues. Trimming took 0 bases from V and 7 from J, leaving 17 bases between them. The CDR3 loop is CASSLGSQALGNEQFF. The CDR3 DNA follows: TGCGCCAGCAGCTTGGGTTCCCAGGCGCTGGGGAATGAGCAGTTCTTC.

The chain joins TRBV12-3 or TRBV12-4 to TRBJ2-6, with D possibly being TRBD1 (5 bases). CDR3 length equals 17 residues. V was pared by 10 bases and J by 3 bases, with 22 bases between. The CDR3 nucleotides are TGTGCCAACAGGTCACACCCCACAACTTTTGGGGCCAACGTCCTGACTTTC. Protein product: CANRSHPTTFGANVLTF.

About this clonotype: The final CDR3 position lacks the conserved phenylalanine or tryptophan, pointing to a likely read error. The CDR3 protein is CAISGRDSYEQYL. CDR3 bases: TGTGCCATCAGTGGCCGGGACAGCTACGAGCAGTACCTC. This chain uses TRBV10-3 with TRBJ2-7; 7 nucleotides agree with TRBD1. V was pared by 4 bases and J by 3 bases, with 3 bases of the junction left unmatched. This CDR3 comprises 13 residues. CDR1 is ENHRY and CDR2 is SYGVKD in the germline V gene.